These 16 T cell receptor beta chains were all obtained from the same sample, sequenced in a study of cytomegalovirus exposure and HLA in healthy donors. Produced via immunoSEQ multiplex PCR; TCRdb's table is partial and in-frame only. Here the sample spans about 49,000 clones, around 91% being singletons. Material: PBMCs. Receptors originate from a man aged 18 to 29 in good health and CMV-seronegative.

This chain uses TRBV28 with TRBJ2-7; D remains ambiguous. The CDR3 consists of 17 residues. Trimming cost V 3 bases and J 0 bases, with 18 bases left between them. Germline V CDR1 and CDR2: MDHEN, SYDVKM. Here the CDR3 reads CASSFPLMAKSSYEQYF. In DNA, the CDR3 is TGTGCCAGCAGTTTCCCCCTCATGGCCAAAAGCTCCTACGAGCAGTACTTC.

This chain connects TRBV13 to TRBJ2-2, with D perhaps TRBD2 (5 bases). The ends were cut back, 5 bases at V and 9 bases at J, with 13 bases in the middle. The CDR3 is 13 residues long. Germline lookup yields CDR1 PRHDT and CDR2 FYEKMQ (reference sequence). This CDR3 is CASSPGLARELFF. As DNA, the CDR3 is TGTGCCAGCAGCCCAGGACTGGCCCGGGAGCTGTTTTTT. Looking up the rest from reference TRBV13 and TRBJ2-2 gives the full variable domain: AAGVIQSPRHLIKEKRETATLKCYPIPRHDTVYWYQQGPGQDPQFLISFYEKMQSDKGSIPDRFSAQQFSDYHSELNMSSLELGDSALYFCASSPGLARELFFGEGSRLTVL.

V gene TRBV18 combines with J gene TRBJ2-7; D is unresolved. Trimming cost V 1 base and J 1 base, with 5 bases left between them. Germline CDR1 is KGHSH and CDR2 is LQKENI. This CDR3 spans 13 amino acids. The CDR3 DNA sequence: TGTGCCAGCTCACCACGGAGATCCTACGAGCAGTACTTC. Protein sequence: CASSPRRSYEQYF. Filled out from reference TRBV18 and TRBJ2-7, the complete variable domain reads NAGVMQNPRHLVRRRGQEARLRCSPMKGHSHVYWYRQLPEEGLKFMVYLQKENIIDESGMPKERFSAEFPKEGPSILRIQQVVRGDSAAYFCASSPRRSYEQYFGPGTRLTVT.

V usage is TRBV14 and J usage is TRBJ2-3, with 7 bases aligning to TRBD1. The CDR3 is made up of 17 amino acids. CDR1 is SGHDN, CDR2 FVKESK, per germline. The trim removed 0 bases at V and 0 bases at J, leaving 6 bases unmatched. The chain's CDR3 is CASSQDMGTDSTDTQYF. The CDR3 DNA is TGTGCCAGCAGCCAAGATATGGGGACAGATAGCACAGATACGCAGTATTTT.

The chain joins TRBV27 to TRBJ2-7, with a possible D match to TRBD1 (6 bases). V was cut by 8 bases and J by 2 bases, with 19 bases left in between. The CDR3 spans 15 residues. Germline assignment: CDR1 MNHEY and CDR2 SMNVEV (reference sequence). CDR3 DNA: TGTGCCAGCGCGCCAATTGGACAGTCCCCCTACGAGCAGTACTTC. Translated: CASAPIGQSPYEQYF.

This clone was counted a few times. The gene calls are TRBV13 and TRBJ2-1, with a possible D match to TRBD1 (7 bases). V lost 5 bases and J lost 0, with 14 bases in between. Germline CDR1 reads PRHDT; CDR2 reads FYEKMQ (reference sequence). The CDR3 spans 16 residues. The CDR3 DNA follows: TGTGCCAGCAGCGCAGGGGGGAGTGGCTCCTACAATGAGCAGTTCTTC. Translated, it gives CASSAGGSGSYNEQFF.

CDR3 DNA sequence: TGTGCCAGCAGCCCGCGGACAGGGGTCACTATTAGTGGCTACACCTTC. Its protein product is CASSPRTGVTISGYTF. V and J are TRBV9 and TRBJ1-2; 9 nucleotides line up with TRBD1. Trimming removed 4 bases from V and 7 bases from J; junction bases left unmatched: 14. Germline V CDR1 and CDR2: SGDLS, YYNGEE. The CDR3 loop spans 16 amino acids.

In this sample, this clone turned up once. The chain carries TRBV27 and TRBJ2-3, with a tentative D call TRBD2 (6 bases). The germline V gene has CDR1 MNHEY and CDR2 SMNVEV (reference sequence). V was cut by 1 base and J by 4 bases, with 15 bases left in between. The CDR3 runs to 16 residues. DNA for the CDR3: TGTGCCAGCAGTTTATTACTAGCCGGAGGGGCAGATACGCAGTATTTT. This gives the protein CASSLLLAGGADTQYF.

This clone has a single count. The rearrangement joins TRBV7-8 to TRBJ2-4; D uncertain. Looked up from germline, CDR1 is SGHVS and CDR2 is FQNEAQ. V lost 1 base and J lost 6, with 10 bases in between. The CDR3 has 14 residues. CDR3: CASSLGGGGNIQYF. The CDR3 DNA sequence: TGTGCCAGCAGCTTAGGAGGTGGCGGAAACATTCAGTACTTC.

V and J are TRBV7-9 and TRBJ2-7, with 7 bases fitting TRBD2. J gave up 3 bases and V 2 bases, and 7 bases lay outside the gene matches. CDR1 is SEHNR, CDR2 FQNEAQ, per germline (reference sequence). The CDR3 has 15 amino acids. The CDR3 loop is CASSLTSSGNYEQYF. The CDR3 DNA follows: TGTGCCAGCAGCTTAACCTCCAGCGGGAACTACGAGCAGTACTTC.

J is TRBJ1-1 and V is TRBV7-3; D might be TRBD1 (6 bases). CDR3 length equals 15 residues. V dropped 5 bases and J dropped 10 bases, with 23 bases sitting between them. From germline, CDR1 is SGHTA and CDR2 FQGTGA. The CDR3 nucleotides are TGTGCCAGCAGCCAACGACAGGTGGGATCCTGGGGAGCTTTCTTT. Protein: CASSQRQVGSWGAFF.

This chain joins TRBV7-2 and TRBJ2-7; D might be TRBD1 (7 bases). Germline V lookup: CDR1 SGHTA, CDR2 FQGNSA. The V end was cut by 1 base, the J end by 1 base, with 11 bases between. This CDR3 comprises 15 residues. In DNA, the CDR3 is TGTGCCAGCAGCTTAGACCCAGGGGGGTCCTACGAGCAGTACTTC. This codes for CASSLDPGGSYEQYF. Complete variable domain (other parts from reference TRBV7-2 and TRBJ2-7): GAGVSQSPSNKVTEKGKDVELRCDPISGHTALYWYRQSLGQGLEFLIYFQGNSAPDKSGLPSDRFSAERTGGSVSTLTIQRTQQEDSAVYLCASSLDPGGSYEQYFGPGTRLTVT.

The CDR3 DNA reads TGTGCCAGCAGTTTAACTAGCGCAAACACCGGGGAGCTGTTTTTT. Residues: CASSLTSANTGELFF. The chain couples TRBV27 to TRBJ2-2, with 7 bases lining up with TRBD2. Unmatched junction bases numbered 2, after V lost 2 bases and J lost 2 bases. Germline CDR1 and CDR2: MNHEY and SMNVEV (reference sequence). This CDR3 spans 15 amino acids.

The chain uses TRBV28 and TRBJ1-1; no clear D gene. CDR1 is MDHEN, CDR2 SYDVKM, per germline. Trimming shortened V by 5 bases and J by 5 bases, and 9 bases separated the two germline ends. The CDR3 extends over 12 amino acids. CDR3 coding DNA: TGTGCCAGCAGTGAGGGATGGACTGAAGCTTTCTTT. Protein: CASSEGWTEAFF.

V and J are TRBV6-4 and TRBJ2-3; D perhaps matches TRBD2 (7 bases). V was cut by 5 bases and J by 3 bases, with 18 bases left in between. CDR1 and CDR2 from the germline V gene are MRHNA and SNTAGT. The CDR3 consists of 16 residues. The CDR3 DNA reads as TGTGCCAGCAGTCTCAAGGGGGGGAGTGGAACAGATACGCAGTATTTT. Its protein is CASSLKGGSGTDTQYF.

The chain's CDR3 is CASRGQGAREQYF. The CDR3 coding sequence is TGTGCCAGCAGAGGACAGGGGGCGCGGGAGCAGTACTTC. V and J are TRBV6-1 and TRBJ2-7; TRBD1 agrees at 11 bases. The ends lost 6 bases at V and 7 bases at J; junction bases unmatched: 5. CDR1 is MNHNS, CDR2 SASEGT, per germline. The CDR3 is made up of 13 amino acids.